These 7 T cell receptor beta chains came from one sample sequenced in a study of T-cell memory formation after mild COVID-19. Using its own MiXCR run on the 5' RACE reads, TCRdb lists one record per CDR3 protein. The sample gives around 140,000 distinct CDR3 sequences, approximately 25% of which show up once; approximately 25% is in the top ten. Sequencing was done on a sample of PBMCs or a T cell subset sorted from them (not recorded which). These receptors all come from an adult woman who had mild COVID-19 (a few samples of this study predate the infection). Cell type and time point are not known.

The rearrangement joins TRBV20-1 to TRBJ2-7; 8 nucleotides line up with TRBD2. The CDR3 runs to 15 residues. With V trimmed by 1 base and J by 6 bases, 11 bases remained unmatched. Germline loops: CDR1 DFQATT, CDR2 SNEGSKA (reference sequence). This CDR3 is CSARAPGPGGSEQYF. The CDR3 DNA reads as TGCAGTGCTAGAGCGCCCGGGCCGGGAGGGTCCGAGCAGTACTTC.

The CDR3 region has the DNA TGTGCCAGCAGTTACTCGAGTGACTCCTACGAGCAGTACTTC. Encoded protein: CASSYSSDSYEQYF. V gene TRBV6-2 or TRBV6-3 combines with J gene TRBJ2-7; D is unresolved. With 0 bases removed from V and 0 bases from J, the gap between germline ends came to 6 bases. Germline-derived CDR1 and CDR2 are MNHEY and SVGEGT. This CDR3 comprises 14 residues.

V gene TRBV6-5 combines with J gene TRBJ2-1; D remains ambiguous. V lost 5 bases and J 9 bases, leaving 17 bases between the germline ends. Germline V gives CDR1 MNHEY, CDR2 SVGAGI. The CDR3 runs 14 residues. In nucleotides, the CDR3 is TGTGCCAGCAGTACAGAGAGACATGGGGTTGAGCAGTTCTTC. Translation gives CASSTERHGVEQFF.

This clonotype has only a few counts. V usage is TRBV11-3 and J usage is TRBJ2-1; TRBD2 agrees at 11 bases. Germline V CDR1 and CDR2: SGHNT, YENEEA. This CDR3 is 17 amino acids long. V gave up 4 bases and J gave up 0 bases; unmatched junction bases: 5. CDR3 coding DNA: TGTGCCAGCAGCTCCGGGACTAGCGGAGCCTCCTACAATGAGCAGTTCTTC. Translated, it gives CASSSGTSGASYNEQFF.

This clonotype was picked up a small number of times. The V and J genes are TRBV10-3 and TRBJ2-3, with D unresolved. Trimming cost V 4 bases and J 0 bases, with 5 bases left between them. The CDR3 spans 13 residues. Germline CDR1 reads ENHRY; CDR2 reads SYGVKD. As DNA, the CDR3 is TGTGCCATCAGTGCGGACAGCACAGATACGCAGTATTTT. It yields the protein CAISADSTDTQYF.

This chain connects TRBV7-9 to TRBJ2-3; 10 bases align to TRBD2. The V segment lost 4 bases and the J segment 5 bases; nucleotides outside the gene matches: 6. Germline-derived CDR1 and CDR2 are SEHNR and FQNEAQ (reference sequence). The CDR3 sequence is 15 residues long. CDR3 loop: CASSSLAGVIDTQYF. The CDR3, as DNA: TGTGCCAGCAGCTCTCTAGCGGGAGTCATAGATACGCAGTATTTT.

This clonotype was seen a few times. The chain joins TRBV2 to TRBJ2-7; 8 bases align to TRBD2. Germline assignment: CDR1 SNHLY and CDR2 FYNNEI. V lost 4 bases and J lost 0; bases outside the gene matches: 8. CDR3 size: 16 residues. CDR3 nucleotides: TGTGCCAGCAGTGGAAGTAGCGGGATAAACTCCTACGAGCAGTACTTC. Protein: CASSGSSGINSYEQYF.